This T cell receptor beta chain came from a study of T cell responses to AZD1222 COVID-19 vaccine. Study information: The analysis combined second doses at about 4 or about 12 weeks.

Turning to this clone: Its matching antigen is unknown.

Assay used: immunoSEQ multiplex PCR; TCRdb lists only in-frame clones, some missing. The data hold nearly 110,000 clones, with roughly 90% observed a single time. Study-wide findings and caveats: Spike-wide vaccine-associated CD4 TCRs dominated at 160-218 and 743-854.

CDR3 length: 15 amino acids. V was trimmed by 0 bases and J by 0 bases, leaving 12 bases between them. Germline CDR1 and CDR2: GTSNPN and SVGIG (reference sequence). The chain has TRBV30 and TRBJ2-7; D unresolved. The receptor was isolated from an adult in good health. The material sequenced was peripheral blood, taken on day 0 of AZD1222 vaccination. CDR3 sequence reads: CAWSVSQKGSYEQYF. CDR3 nucleotides: TGTGCCTGGAGTGTTTCACAGAAGGGCTCCTACGAGCAGTACTTC.